These 27 T cell receptor beta chains came from one sample sequenced in a study of identical twins. TCRdb independently ran MiXCR on the 5' RACE reads; one entry per CDR3 protein. The table shows more than 600,000 distinct CDR3 sequences, with 18% occurring only once. These data were also filed under a second study, of T cells expressing NK-cell markers.

Material for sequencing was PBMCs. These receptors came from a woman between 18 and 30 years old in good health.

This clonotype was observed a few times. The V and J genes are TRBV20-1 and TRBJ1-1, with 10 bases fitting TRBD1. Looked up from germline, CDR1 is DFQATT and CDR2 is SNEGSKA (reference sequence). Trimming removed 1 base from V and 0 bases from J; junction bases left unmatched: 8. CDR3 length: 17 amino acids. CDR3 in amino acids: CSARVSPGQGMNTEAFF. Here the CDR3 DNA reads TGCAGTGCTAGAGTATCTCCGGGACAGGGGATGAACACTGAAGCTTTCTTT.

This chain links TRBV12-3 or TRBV12-4 with TRBJ2-1; weak D call: TRBD2 (6 bases). Trimming stripped 6 bases from V and 7 bases from J, with 19 bases between. The CDR3 is 15 residues long. The CDR3, as DNA: TGTGCCAGCAGAACTGGGACTTCCCCGAGGAATGAGCAGTTCTTC. This sequence encodes CASRTGTSPRNEQFF.

The table lists this clonotype with a few counts. CDR3 sequence (DNA): TGTGCCAGCAGTGAAGGCTGGCTAGCGGATGAGCAGTTCTTC. This encodes CASSEGWLADEQFF. The chain couples TRBV6-1 to TRBJ2-1, with 7 bases lining up with TRBD2. The V gene end was trimmed by 1 base and the J gene end by 8 bases; junction bases not matched to a gene: 5. In germline, CDR1 is MNHNS, CDR2 SASEGT. The CDR3 loop spans 14 amino acids.

The chain couples TRBV10-3 to TRBJ2-7; tentative D call: TRBD1 (5 bases). The CDR3 sequence is 11 residues long. Looked up from germline, CDR1 is ENHRY and CDR2 is SYGVKD. The V end was cut by 4 bases, the J end by 7 bases, with 8 bases between. The CDR3 sequence is CAISVRGEQYF. The CDR3 DNA sequence: TGTGCCATCAGTGTTAGGGGAGAGCAGTACTTC.

The chain combines TRBV29-1 with TRBJ2-2; D is possibly TRBD1 or TRBD2 (6 bases each). V was clipped by 7 bases and J by 10 bases, with 13 bases between them. Germline assignment: CDR1 SQVTM and CDR2 ANQGSEA. The CDR3 is 11 residues long. The chain's CDR3 is CSGRSGAELFF. The CDR3 nucleotides are TGCAGCGGCCGATCGGGGGCGGAGCTGTTTTTT.

The V and J genes are TRBV20-1 and TRBJ1-1; D ambiguous. Per the germline V gene, CDR1 is DFQATT and CDR2 is SNEGSKA (reference sequence). The CDR3 runs 12 residues. Trimming pared 0 bases from V and 4 bases from J, leaving 6 bases between. The CDR3 loop is CSARDQSTEAFF. As DNA, the CDR3 is TGCAGTGCTAGAGATCAGTCCACTGAAGCTTTCTTT.

With regard to this clonotype: This may come from a read error, since a much larger clone is one base off. The rearrangement links TRBV7-2 to TRBJ2-2, with unresolved D. Per germline, CDR1 SGHTA and CDR2 FQGNSA. CDR3 length equals 12 residues. V shed 4 bases and J shed 3 bases, with 3 bases lying between them. This CDR3 is CASSYDTGELFF. The CDR3 nucleotides read TGTGCCAGCAGCTACGACACCGGGGAGCTGTTTTTT.

The chain uses TRBV12-3 or TRBV12-4 and TRBJ2-7; 7 nucleotides align to TRBD2. This CDR3 is 14 amino acids long. Unmatched junction bases numbered 14, after V lost 8 bases and J lost 7 bases. CDR3 region: CASGRRERLWEQYF. The CDR3 DNA follows: TGTGCCAGCGGTAGGCGGGAGAGACTCTGGGAGCAGTACTTC.

The V call is TRBV27, the J call TRBJ2-1; D remains unclear. CDR3 length: 18 residues. In germline, CDR1 is MNHEY, CDR2 SMNVEV (reference sequence). V dropped 1 base and J dropped 2 bases, with 18 bases sitting between them. The CDR3 protein is CASSLYLGDITPYNEQFF. CDR3 nucleotide sequence: TGTGCCAGCAGTTTATATCTTGGCGACATCACCCCCTACAATGAGCAGTTCTTC.

The chain uses TRBV7-2 and TRBJ2-5, with D unclear. V lost 5 bases and J lost 3, with 10 bases in between. The CDR3 contains 13 residues. The germline CDR1 and CDR2 sequences are SGHTA and FQGNSA. The chain's CDR3 is CASSRERKETQYF. The CDR3 coding sequence is TGTGCCAGCAGCCGAGAAAGGAAAGAGACCCAGTACTTC.

The chain joins TRBV10-3 to TRBJ2-1, with D unclear. Trimming removed 6 bases at V and 10 bases at J, with 19 bases between. Germline loops: CDR1 ENHRY, CDR2 SYGVKD. The length of the CDR3 is 14 residues. The CDR3 DNA is TGTGCCATCAGATCGGCCGGGCCCTCAAGCGAGCAGTTCTTC. It encodes CAIRSAGPSSEQFF.

V gene TRBV12-3 or TRBV12-4 combines with J gene TRBJ1-1, with 7 bases that match TRBD1. Losses at the gene ends were 6 bases for V and 0 bases for J; bases not matched to a gene: 7. The CDR3 totals 15 residues. CDR3 protein: CASSQTGTMNTEAFF. Here the CDR3 DNA reads TGTGCCAGCAGCCAGACAGGGACCATGAACACTGAAGCTTTCTTT.

The chain joins TRBV29-1 to TRBJ1-5, with 10 bases aligning to TRBD1. The CDR3 runs to 13 residues. V was pared by 6 bases and J by 7 bases, with 6 bases of the junction left unmatched. Germline CDR1 and CDR2: SQVTM and ANQGSEA. Here the CDR3 reads CSVEPDRGQPQHF. The CDR3 region has the DNA TGCAGCGTGGAACCGGACAGGGGGCAGCCCCAGCATTTT.

The chain is built from TRBV11-3 and TRBJ2-1; 13 nucleotides match TRBD2. Trimming removed 6 bases from V and 5 bases from J; junction bases left unmatched: 7. The CDR3 covers 16 residues. From germline, CDR1 is SGHNT and CDR2 YENEEA. Written as DNA, the CDR3 is TGTGCCAGCAGACCGACCGGGACTAGCGGGAACAATGAGCAGTTCTTC. It specifies CASRPTGTSGNNEQFF.

This clonotype was counted a few times. The chain employs TRBV12-3 or TRBV12-4 and TRBJ1-1; D is possibly TRBD1 (5 bases). This CDR3 region has 15 residues. Trimming cost V 7 bases and J 5 bases, with 20 bases left between them. Here the CDR3 reads CASTWGIGGRTEAFF. The CDR3 bases are TGTGCCAGCACCTGGGGCATAGGAGGGAGAACTGAAGCTTTCTTT.

This clonotype was detected a few times. This rearrangement joins TRBV5-8 to TRBJ1-6; no clear D. This CDR3 is 14 amino acids long. Trimming took off 0 bases at V and 9 bases at J, with 10 bases between the two ends. Germline V gives CDR1 SGHTS, CDR2 YDEGEE. The CDR3 DNA reads TGTGCCAGCAGCTTGGGAGTTGGTGTTTCACCCCTCCACTTT. Encoded protein: CASSLGVGVSPLHF.

The chain employs TRBV25-1 and TRBJ1-1, with 7 nucleotides matching TRBD1. This CDR3 is 16 amino acids long. The junction had 9 bases not matched to a gene; V was cut back by 4 bases and J by 1 base. CDR1 is MGHDK, CDR2 SYGVNS, per germline. This chain's CDR3 is CASSGQGPQANTEAFF. The DNA for the CDR3 is TGTGCCAGCAGTGGACAGGGTCCCCAAGCGAACACTGAAGCTTTCTTT.

CDR3 residues: CASRGRGGPQHF. CDR3 nucleotide sequence: TGTGCCAGCAGGGGAAGGGGAGGGCCCCAGCATTTT. The chain couples TRBV6-2 or TRBV6-3 to TRBJ1-5; maybe TRBD1 (5 bases). CDR1 and CDR2 (germline): MNHEY, SVGEGT. This CDR3 is 12 amino acids long. The V gene lost 6 bases and the J gene lost 9 bases, with 12 bases spanning the gap.

The CDR3: CASSSLQGGQTQYF. In nucleotides, the CDR3 is TGTGCCAGCAGCTCGTTACAGGGCGGGCAGACCCAGTACTTC. The J gene is TRBJ2-5, the V gene TRBV7-2, with a possible D match to TRBD1 (6 bases). Trimming removed 4 bases at V and 6 bases at J, with 15 bases between. Per the germline V gene, CDR1 is SGHTA and CDR2 is FQGNSA. The CDR3 length is 14 residues. The full variable domain, in which reference TRBV7-2 and TRBJ2-5 provide the parts outside the CDR3, is GAGVSQSPSNKVTEKGKDVELRCDPISGHTALYWYRQSLGQGLEFLIYFQGNSAPDKSGLPSDRFSAERTGGSVSTLTIQRTQQEDSAVYLCASSSLQGGQTQYFGPGTRLLVL.

The sample holds one count of this clonotype. The CDR3 DNA reads TGCAGTGCTTTCCGGGACTCCAACTACGAGCAGTACTTC. Its translation is CSAFRDSNYEQYF. The chain is built from TRBV20-1 and TRBJ2-7; weak D call: TRBD2 (6 bases). Germline V gene lookup returns CDR1 DFQATT and CDR2 SNEGSKA (reference sequence). This CDR3 has 13 amino acids. V lost 5 bases, J lost 3 bases, and 14 bases lay in between.

This sequence joins TRBV6-1 and TRBJ1-1; 9 bases line up with TRBD1. V dropped 5 bases and J dropped 2; count of bases not matched to a gene: 6. The CDR3 covers 15 residues. Germline V gene lookup returns CDR1 MNHNS and CDR2 SASEGT. CDR3 DNA: TGTGCCAGCAGTCCGTACAGGGGGCAAAACACTGAAGCTTTCTTT. Translating gives CASSPYRGQNTEAFF.

The chain couples TRBV7-2 to TRBJ2-1; D is ambiguous. The V end lost 1 base, the J end lost 3 bases, and 7 bases lay between the germline ends. Germline V lookup: CDR1 SGHTA, CDR2 FQGNSA. This CDR3 is 14 amino acids long. CDR3 sequence reads: CASSLDGNYNEQFF. The CDR3 DNA reads TGTGCCAGCAGCTTAGACGGAAACTACAATGAGCAGTTCTTC.

The genes are TRBV20-1 and TRBJ2-7; possible D gene TRBD2, 6 bases. Germline V CDR1 and CDR2: DFQATT, SNEGSKA (reference sequence). V lost 0 bases, J lost 2 bases, and 11 bases lay in between. CDR3 length: 14 amino acids. The CDR3 DNA reads TGCAGTGCTAGAGATTTCGGCGGGACCTACGAGCAGTACTTC. This codes for CSARDFGGTYEQYF.

The V and J genes are TRBV7-9 and TRBJ2-6; D gene uncertain. Trimming stripped 5 bases from V and 0 bases from J, with 11 bases between. Germline V gene data show CDR1 as SEHNR and CDR2 as FQNEAQ (reference sequence). The CDR3 consists of 16 residues. This chain's CDR3 is CASSPASSSGANVLTF. CDR3 in DNA: TGTGCCAGCAGCCCGGCGAGTAGCTCTGGGGCCAACGTCCTGACTTTC.

The chain couples TRBV6-2 or TRBV6-3 to TRBJ1-2; D uncertain. Germline-derived CDR1 and CDR2 are MNHEY and SVGEGT. The CDR3 loop spans 13 amino acids. V lost 2 bases, J lost 4 bases, and 8 bases lay in between. CDR3 loop: CASSYRVVYGYTF. DNA of the CDR3: TGTGCCAGCAGTTACCGGGTAGTCTATGGCTACACCTTC.

This clonotype was seen a handful of times. This chain uses TRBV7-8 with TRBJ1-6; 8 bases fit TRBD1. The J segment lost 9 bases and the V segment lost 4 bases, leaving 8 bases of the junction unmatched. This CDR3 is built from 15 residues. Germline CDR1 reads SGHVS; CDR2 reads FQNEAQ. CDR3 DNA: TGTGCCAGCAGCTGGCCCGGCAGGGGGCCTTCACCCCTCCACTTT. This encodes CASSWPGRGPSPLHF.

The V and J genes are TRBV5-1 and TRBJ2-5, with 9 bases aligning to TRBD1. There are 17 residues in the CDR3. The V gene's germline CDR1 is SGHRS and CDR2 YFSETQ. Trimming took 0 bases from V and 4 from J; bases not matched to a gene: 10. In nucleotides, the CDR3 is TGCGCCAGCAGCTTGGGCCCGGGACAGGGCCTCGGAGAGACCCAGTACTTC. Its translation is CASSLGPGQGLGETQYF.